The 29 T cell receptor beta chains below come from one sample, sequenced in a study of blood T cell repertoires in COVID-19. Libraries were prepared by immunoSEQ multiplex PCR; TCRdb keeps only in-frame clonotypes and omits some of them. The sample shows around 120,000 clones, 90% of them seen only once. The sequenced sample consisted of peripheral blood. Every receptor here comes from a woman aged 60 to 75 with COVID-19, enrolled during active disease.

The rearrangement links TRBV19 to TRBJ2-1; 9 positions agree with TRBD2. The germline CDR1 and CDR2 sequences are LNHDA and SQIVND (reference sequence). The CDR3 loop spans 16 amino acids. The V gene end was trimmed by 5 bases and the J gene end by 6 bases; junction bases not matched to a gene: 11. CDR3 protein: CASSPSGRGGLNEQFF. The CDR3 nucleotides are TGTGCCAGTAGTCCCTCGGGGCGGGGGGGCCTCAATGAGCAGTTCTTC.

The chain couples TRBV7-9 to TRBJ2-1; 11 nucleotides match TRBD2. Germline lookup yields CDR1 SEHNR and CDR2 FQNEAQ (reference sequence). V was pared by 4 bases and J by 1 base, with 3 bases of the junction left unmatched. There are 16 residues in the CDR3. The CDR3 is CASSSTSGASYNEQFF. CDR3 DNA: TGTGCCAGCAGCTCGACTAGCGGGGCATCCTACAATGAGCAGTTCTTC.

The table lists this clone with a few counts. V is TRBV5-5 and J is TRBJ1-6; D is undetermined. Trimming removed 3 bases at V and 0 bases at J, with 19 bases between. This CDR3 contains 19 residues. Germline V gene data show CDR1 as SGHKS and CDR2 as YYEKEE (reference sequence). The CDR3 protein is CASSSPSDWSGSYNSPLHF. The DNA of the CDR3 is TGTGCCAGCAGCTCGCCGTCGGACTGGTCAGGCTCCTATAATTCACCCCTCCACTTT.

The rearrangement joins TRBV4-2 to TRBJ2-5; 10 bases fit TRBD2. The V gene's germline CDR1 is LGHNA and CDR2 YNFKEQ. Germline trimming cut 0 bases from V and 6 bases from J; bases unmatched to any gene: 16. This CDR3 contains 19 residues. The CDR3 sequence is CASSQDWATDSGGWKTQYF. The CDR3 region has the DNA TGTGCCAGCAGCCAAGACTGGGCGACTGATAGCGGGGGGTGGAAGACCCAGTACTTC.

This chain joins TRBV5-1 and TRBJ1-6; 7 positions agree with TRBD1. Germline V lookup: CDR1 SGHRS, CDR2 YFSETQ. The CDR3 contains 15 residues. V shed 3 bases and J 5 bases; nucleotides not matched to a gene: 5. The CDR3 region is CASSSRQGDNSPLHF. The DNA of the CDR3 is TGCGCCAGCAGCTCCCGACAGGGCGATAATTCACCCCTCCACTTT.

Of note for this clone: Additional DNA sequences in this sample encode the identical CDR3. The CDR3 region is CASSLDRDTEAFF. As DNA, the CDR3 is TGTGCCAGCAGCTTAGACAGGGACACTGAAGCTTTCTTT. This rearrangement joins TRBV11-2 to TRBJ1-1; TRBD1 is a possible D gene (5 bases). This CDR3 is built from 13 residues. Trimming left V 0 bases short and J 3 bases short, with 5 bases between. CDR1 and CDR2 (germline): SGHAT, FQNNGV. The full variable domain, its missing parts supplied by reference TRBV11-2 and TRBJ1-1, is EAGVAQSPRYKIIEKRQSVAFWCNPISGHATLYWYQQILGQGPKLLIQFQNNGVVDDSQLPKDRFSAERLKGVDSTLKIQPAKLEDSAVYLCASSLDRDTEAFFGQGTRLTVV.

The J gene is TRBJ2-4, the V gene TRBV14; 7 bases are shared with TRBD1. Looked up from germline, CDR1 is SGHDN and CDR2 is FVKESK. V shed 4 bases, J shed 0 bases, and the junction held 9 bases outside the gene matches. The CDR3 spans 17 residues. CDR3 coding DNA: TGTGCCAGCAGCCGGAACAGGGGTACGCCAGCCAAAAACATTCAGTACTTC. This codes for CASSRNRGTPAKNIQYF. The entire variable domain, with the rest obtained from reference TRBV14 and TRBJ2-4, is as follows: EAGVTQFPSHSVIEKGQTVTLRCDPISGHDNLYWYRRVMGKEIKFLLHFVKESKQDESGMPNNRFLAERTGGTYSTLKVQPAELEDSGVYFCASSRNRGTPAKNIQYFGAGTRLSVL.

The V gene is TRBV3-1 (or the pseudogene TRBV3-2), the J gene TRBJ1-6, with D possibly TRBD1 on 5 matching bases. CDR1 LGHDT and CDR2 YNNKEL come from the germline V gene (reference sequence). The CDR3 is made up of 14 amino acids. The V gene lost 0 bases and the J gene lost 9 bases, with 9 bases spanning the gap. In nucleotides, the CDR3 is TGTGCCAGCAGCCAAGATCAGGGTTTTTCACCCCTCCACTTT. Its translation: CASSQDQGFSPLHF.

This chain uses TRBV6-1 with TRBJ2-1; 12 nucleotides align to TRBD2. This CDR3 region has 15 residues. The V segment lost 2 bases and the J segment 6 bases; nucleotides outside the gene matches: 2. Germline CDR1 is MNHNS and CDR2 is SASEGT. The CDR3 region is CASSELAGGPNEQFF. CDR3 in DNA: TGTGCCAGCAGTGAACTAGCGGGGGGGCCCAATGAGCAGTTCTTC.

The chain combines TRBV6-5 with TRBJ2-7; no clear D. Germline V gene sequence: CDR1 MNHEY, CDR2 SVGAGI. The CDR3 is 14 residues long. The V end was cut by 0 bases, the J end by 1 base, with 7 bases between. CDR3 sequence (DNA): TGTGCCAGCAGTTACTCGAGAGAATCCTACGAGCAGTACTTC. Translated: CASSYSRESYEQYF.

A single count supports this clone. The chain couples TRBV27 to TRBJ2-7; 9 nucleotides line up with TRBD1. Trimming removed 6 bases from V and 5 bases from J; junction bases left unmatched: 11. The CDR3 is made up of 15 amino acids. Germline V lookup: CDR1 MNHEY, CDR2 SMNVEV (reference sequence). CDR3 nucleotide sequence: TGTGCCAGCAGCAACCGGGACAGGGCTCCTAACGAGCAGTACTTC. Its protein is CASSNRDRAPNEQYF.

The chain uses TRBV5-1 and TRBJ2-1, with D possibly TRBD2 on 5 matching bases. Germline V gives CDR1 SGHRS, CDR2 YFSETQ. Deletions cut 3 bases from V and 1 base from J, with 11 bases between. This CDR3 contains 15 residues. CDR3 region: CASSSGLGSYNEQFF. The CDR3 nucleotides are TGCGCCAGCAGCTCAGGACTGGGTTCCTACAATGAGCAGTTCTTC. Supplemented by reference TRBV5-1 and TRBJ2-1, the full variable domain reads KAGVTQTPRYLIKTRGQQVTLSCSPISGHRSVSWYQQTPGQGLQFLFEYFSETQRNKGNFPGRFSGRQFSNSRSEMNVSTLELGDSALYLCASSSGLGSYNEQFFGPGTRLTVL.

The rearrangement uses TRBV7-2 and TRBJ1-1; 11 nucleotides match TRBD1. The V segment lost 4 bases and the J segment 2 bases; nucleotides outside the gene matches: 6. Germline values: CDR1 SGHTA, CDR2 FQGNSA. The CDR3 spans 16 residues. The CDR3 protein is CASSSDRGPPNTEAFF. The DNA of the CDR3 is TGTGCCAGCAGCTCGGACAGGGGGCCACCAAACACTGAAGCTTTCTTT.

The V gene is TRBV29-1, the J gene TRBJ1-2; a possible D gene is TRBD1 (5 bases). The CDR3 has 16 amino acids. Trimming left V 5 bases short and J 3 bases short, with 22 bases between. Germline CDR1 SQVTM, CDR2 ANQGSEA. The CDR3: CSVRYRRPGLDYGYTF. In DNA form, the CDR3 reads TGCAGCGTTCGATACAGGCGACCAGGGTTGGACTATGGCTACACCTTC.

The gene calls are TRBV9 and TRBJ1-6; tentatively, D is TRBD1 (5 bases). The CDR3 extends over 15 amino acids. Germline V gene data show CDR1 as SGDLS and CDR2 as YYNGEE. With 4 bases removed from V and 2 bases from J, the gap between germline ends came to 10 bases. The CDR3 DNA follows: TGTGCCAGCAGCCCAGCAGGGACCTATAATTCACCCCTCCACTTT. Its protein is CASSPAGTYNSPLHF. The full variable domain, rest sourced from reference TRBV9 and TRBJ1-6, is DSGVTQTPKHLITATGQRVTLRCSPRSGDLSVYWYQQSLDQGLQFLIQYYNGEERAKGNILERFSAQQFPDLHSELNLSSLELGDSALYFCASSPAGTYNSPLHFGNGTRLTVT.

V gene TRBV9 combines with J gene TRBJ1-2, with a possible D match to TRBD1 (5 bases). Germline loops: CDR1 SGDLS, CDR2 YYNGEE. Between the trimmed V and J ends, which lost 0 bases and 5 bases, there was a span of 11 bases. The CDR3 runs 14 residues. The CDR3 loop is CASSVGGSRYGYTF. Written as DNA, the CDR3 is TGTGCCAGCAGCGTAGGGGGCTCACGTTATGGCTACACCTTC. Supplemented by reference TRBV9 and TRBJ1-2, the full variable domain reads DSGVTQTPKHLITATGQRVTLRCSPRSGDLSVYWYQQSLDQGLQFLIQYYNGEERAKGNILERFSAQQFPDLHSELNLSSLELGDSALYFCASSVGGSRYGYTFGSGTRLTVV.

This clone was detected only once. The rearrangement joins TRBV11-3 to TRBJ2-5; 11 nucleotides line up with TRBD2. The V and J ends lost 4 bases and 1 base, in that order; junction bases with no gene match: 2. The CDR3 is 15 amino acids. From germline, CDR1 is SGHNT and CDR2 YENEEA. The CDR3 nucleotides read TGTGCCAGCAGCTGGGGGACTAGCGGCCAAGAGACCCAGTACTTC. It encodes CASSWGTSGQETQYF.

This clone came up once. The chain combines TRBV7-8 with TRBJ1-2; the D is unclear. This CDR3 is built from 15 residues. Trimming removed 2 bases at V and 3 bases at J, with 13 bases between. Germline V lookup: CDR1 SGHVS, CDR2 FQNEAQ. As DNA, the CDR3 is TGTGCCAGCAGCTTATTCTCCCGGAGGGACTATGGCTACACCTTC. Amino acids: CASSLFSRRDYGYTF.

Only one count was recorded for this clone. The chain links TRBV7-2 to TRBJ1-2, with 8 bases aligning to TRBD1. The V segment lost 6 bases and the J segment 7 bases; nucleotides outside the gene matches: 16. CDR3 length equals 16 residues. Germline CDR1 and CDR2: SGHTA and FQGNSA. The CDR3 nucleotides are TGTGCCAGCAGACCCCCCGGGAGGCAGGGGGCACCTGGCTACACCTTC. Protein product: CASRPPGRQGAPGYTF.

J is TRBJ1-5 and V is TRBV5-6; D remains ambiguous. The CDR3 is 12 residues long. V lost 6 bases, J lost 2 bases, and 6 bases lay in between. The V gene's germline CDR1 is SGHDT and CDR2 YYEEEE. CDR3 in DNA: TGTGCCAGCAAGGCGGGCAATCAGCCCCAGCATTTT. This codes for CASKAGNQPQHF.

The rearrangement uses TRBV3-1 (or the pseudogene TRBV3-2) and TRBJ1-1; D not resolved. V lost 4 bases and J 5 bases, leaving 8 bases between the germline ends. In germline, CDR1 is LGHDT, CDR2 YNNKEL (reference sequence). CDR3 length: 12 residues. The CDR3 nucleotides read TGTGCCAGCAGCCGGGGAGGGACTGAAGCTTTCTTT. This sequence encodes CASSRGGTEAFF.

J is TRBJ2-7 and V is TRBV27, with a possible D match to TRBD1 (6 bases). Trimming took off 6 bases at V and 5 bases at J, with 14 bases between the two ends. Germline assignment: CDR1 MNHEY and CDR2 SMNVEV (reference sequence). This CDR3 is 13 amino acids long. For the CDR3, the DNA is TGTGCCAGCAGGTCCGGGACAATACACGAGCAGTACTTC. It yields the protein CASRSGTIHEQYF.

The chain has TRBV30 and TRBJ1-2; D gene ambiguous. The CDR3 consists of 15 residues. With 3 bases removed from V and 8 bases from J, the gap between germline ends came to 22 bases. Germline CDR1 GTSNPN, CDR2 SVGIG (reference sequence). The DNA for the CDR3 is TGTGCCTGGAGGGGCTTTTCTCCCCGCAACAACGGCTACACCTTC. The encoded protein is CAWRGFSPRNNGYTF.

The rearrangement joins TRBV27 to TRBJ2-3, with 14 bases matching TRBD2. With 3 bases clipped from V and 4 bases from J, the junction kept 3 bases outside the gene matches. Looked up from germline, CDR1 is MNHEY and CDR2 is SMNVEV (reference sequence). This CDR3 is built from 16 residues. CDR3 bases: TGTGCCAGCAGTTTCGGACTAGCGGGGGGCCCAGATACGCAGTATTTT. Amino acids: CASSFGLAGGPDTQYF.

The chain employs TRBV11-2 and TRBJ2-2; 12 positions match TRBD2. The germline CDR1 and CDR2 sequences are SGHAT and FQNNGV. V lost 5 bases and J lost 6; bases outside the gene matches: 7. This CDR3 region has 16 residues. This CDR3 is CASSPSSGGAPGELFF. The CDR3 nucleotides read TGTGCCAGCAGCCCATCTAGCGGGGGGGCCCCCGGGGAGCTGTTTTTT.

As for this clone: This CDR3 is also generated by other DNA sequences in the sample. The gene calls are TRBV5-6 and TRBJ1-5, with TRBD1 matching over 10 bases. Germline CDR1 and CDR2: SGHDT and YYEEEE. V shed 2 bases, J shed 6 bases, and the junction held 5 bases outside the gene matches. This CDR3 comprises 15 residues. The DNA for the CDR3 is TGTGCCAGCAGCTTAGGACAGGGGGTTCGTCAGCCCCAGCATTTT. This translates into CASSLGQGVRQPQHF.

This clone was recorded only once. The chain joins TRBV11-2 to TRBJ1-1, with a weak D call TRBD1 (6 bases). Deletions cut 2 bases from V and 8 bases from J, with 21 bases between. Germline loops: CDR1 SGHAT, CDR2 FQNNGV. The CDR3 is made up of 16 amino acids. CDR3 region: CASSLKGDTLFAEAFF. The CDR3 DNA reads as TGTGCCAGCAGCTTAAAGGGGGACACCCTTTTTGCCGAAGCTTTCTTT.

V and J are TRBV3-1 (or the pseudogene TRBV3-2) and TRBJ1-1; no clear D gene. The CDR3 spans 14 residues. The ends were cut back, 3 bases at V and 3 bases at J, with 11 bases in the middle. CDR1 is LGHDT and CDR2 is YNNKEL in the germline V gene (reference sequence). The CDR3 DNA follows: TGTGCCAGCAGCCATTATGCCGGGGACACTGAAGCTTTCTTT. Translation: CASSHYAGDTEAFF.

This chain connects TRBV6-2 or TRBV6-3 to TRBJ1-5; 8 positions match TRBD1. This CDR3 has 16 amino acids. The ends lost 5 bases at V and 1 base at J; junction bases unmatched: 7. Germline V lookup: CDR1 MNHEY, CDR2 SVGEGT. The CDR3 nucleotides are TGTGCCAGCAGTAAAGACAGGGGAGGGAGCAATCAGCCCCAGCATTTT. Amino acids: CASSKDRGGSNQPQHF.